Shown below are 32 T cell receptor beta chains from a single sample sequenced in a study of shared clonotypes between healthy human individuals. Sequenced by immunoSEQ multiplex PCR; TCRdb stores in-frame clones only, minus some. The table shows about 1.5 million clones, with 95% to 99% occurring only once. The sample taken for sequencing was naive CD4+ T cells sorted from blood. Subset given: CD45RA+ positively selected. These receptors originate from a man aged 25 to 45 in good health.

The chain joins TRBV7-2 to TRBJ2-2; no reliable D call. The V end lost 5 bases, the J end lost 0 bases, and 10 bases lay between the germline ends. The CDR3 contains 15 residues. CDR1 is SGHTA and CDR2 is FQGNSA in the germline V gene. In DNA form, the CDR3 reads TGTGCCAGCAGCCCCCGGCGGACGAACACCGGGGAGCTGTTTTTT. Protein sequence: CASSPRRTNTGELFF.

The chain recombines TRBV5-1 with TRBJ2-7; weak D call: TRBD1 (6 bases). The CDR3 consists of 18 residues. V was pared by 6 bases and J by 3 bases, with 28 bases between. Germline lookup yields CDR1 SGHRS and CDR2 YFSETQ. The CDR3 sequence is CASKFQGRNTGQNYEQYF. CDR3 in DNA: TGCGCCAGCAAGTTTCAGGGGCGGAATACTGGCCAAAACTACGAGCAGTACTTC.

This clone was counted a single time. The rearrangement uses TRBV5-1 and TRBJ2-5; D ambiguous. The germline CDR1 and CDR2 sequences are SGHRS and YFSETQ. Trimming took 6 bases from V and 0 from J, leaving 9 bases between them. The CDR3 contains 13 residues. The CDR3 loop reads CASTKGYQETQYF. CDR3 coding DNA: TGCGCCAGCACAAAAGGGTACCAAGAGACCCAGTACTTC.

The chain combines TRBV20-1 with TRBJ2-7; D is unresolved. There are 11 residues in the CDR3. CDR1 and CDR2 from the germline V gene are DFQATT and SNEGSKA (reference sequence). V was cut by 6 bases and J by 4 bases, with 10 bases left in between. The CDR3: CSAKRRYEQYF. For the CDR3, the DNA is TGCAGTGCCAAACGACGGTACGAGCAGTACTTC.

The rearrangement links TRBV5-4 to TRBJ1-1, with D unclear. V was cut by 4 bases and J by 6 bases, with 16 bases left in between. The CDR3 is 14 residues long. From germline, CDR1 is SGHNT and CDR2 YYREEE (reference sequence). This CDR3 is CASSGKDAKAEAFF. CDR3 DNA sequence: TGTGCCAGCAGCGGAAAGGACGCTAAAGCTGAAGCTTTCTTT.

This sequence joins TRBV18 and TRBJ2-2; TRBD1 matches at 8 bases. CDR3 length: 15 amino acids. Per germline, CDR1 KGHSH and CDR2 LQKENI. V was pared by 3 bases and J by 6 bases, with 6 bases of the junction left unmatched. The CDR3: CASSPLTQGAGELFF. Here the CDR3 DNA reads TGTGCCAGCTCACCCTTAACACAGGGGGCCGGGGAGCTGTTTTTT. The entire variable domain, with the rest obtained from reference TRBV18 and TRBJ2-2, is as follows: NAGVMQNPRHLVRRRGQEARLRCSPMKGHSHVYWYRQLPEEGLKFMVYLQKENIIDESGMPKERFSAEFPKEGPSILRIQQVVRGDSAAYFCASSPLTQGAGELFFGEGSRLTVL.

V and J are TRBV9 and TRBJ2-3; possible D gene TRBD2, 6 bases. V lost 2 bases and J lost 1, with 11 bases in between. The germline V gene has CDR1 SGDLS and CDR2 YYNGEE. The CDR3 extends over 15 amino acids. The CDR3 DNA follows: TGTGCCAGCAGCGTTAAAGGCGGGGGCACAGATACGCAGTATTTT. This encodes CASSVKGGGTDTQYF.

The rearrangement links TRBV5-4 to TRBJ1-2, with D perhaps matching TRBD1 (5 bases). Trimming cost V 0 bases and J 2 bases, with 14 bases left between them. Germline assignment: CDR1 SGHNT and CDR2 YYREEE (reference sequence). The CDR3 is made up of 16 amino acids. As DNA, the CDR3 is TGTGCCAGCAGCTTGGGAGGGGTACGGGCGAACTATGGCTACACCTTC. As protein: CASSLGGVRANYGYTF.

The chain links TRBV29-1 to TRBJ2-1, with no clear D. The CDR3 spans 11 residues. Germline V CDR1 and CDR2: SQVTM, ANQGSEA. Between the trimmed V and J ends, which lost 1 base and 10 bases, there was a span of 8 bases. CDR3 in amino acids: CSVEGSQEQFF. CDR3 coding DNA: TGCAGCGTTGAAGGGTCACAGGAGCAGTTCTTC.

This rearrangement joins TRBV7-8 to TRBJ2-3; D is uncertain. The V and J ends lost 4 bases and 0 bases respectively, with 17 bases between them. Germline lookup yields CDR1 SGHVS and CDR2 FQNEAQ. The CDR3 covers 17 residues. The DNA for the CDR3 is TGTGCCAGCAGCTCACGTTGGCTTGATACTAGCACAGATACGCAGTATTTT. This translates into CASSSRWLDTSTDTQYF.

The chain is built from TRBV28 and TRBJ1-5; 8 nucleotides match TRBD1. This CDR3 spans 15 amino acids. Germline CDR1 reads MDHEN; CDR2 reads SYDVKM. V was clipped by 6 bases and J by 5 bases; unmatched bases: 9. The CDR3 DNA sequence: TGTGCCAGCAGCCTTACGGACAGGGAATATCAGCCCCAGCATTTT. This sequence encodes CASSLTDREYQPQHF.

The CDR3: CASSIAGREATDTQYF. The CDR3 bases are TGTGCCAGTAGTATAGCTGGCCGGGAGGCCACAGATACGCAGTATTTT. The chain links TRBV19 to TRBJ2-3; 7 bases line up with TRBD2. The CDR3 is 16 amino acids. Germline V gene lookup returns CDR1 LNHDA and CDR2 SQIVND (reference sequence). The J segment lost 2 bases and the V segment lost 1 base, leaving 6 bases of the junction unmatched.

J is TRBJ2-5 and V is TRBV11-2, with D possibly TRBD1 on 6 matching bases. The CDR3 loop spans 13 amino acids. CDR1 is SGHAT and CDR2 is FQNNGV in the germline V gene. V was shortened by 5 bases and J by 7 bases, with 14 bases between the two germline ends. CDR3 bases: TGTGCCAGCAGCGCAGGGGAAAGGGTGACCCAGTACTTC. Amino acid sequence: CASSAGERVTQYF.

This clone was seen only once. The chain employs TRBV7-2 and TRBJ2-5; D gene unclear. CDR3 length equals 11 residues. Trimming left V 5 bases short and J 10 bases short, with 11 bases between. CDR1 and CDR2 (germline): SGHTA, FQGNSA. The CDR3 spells CASSLIGSQYF. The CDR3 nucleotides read TGTGCCAGCAGCCTCATCGGAAGCCAGTACTTC. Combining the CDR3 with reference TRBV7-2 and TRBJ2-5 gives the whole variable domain GAGVSQSPSNKVTEKGKDVELRCDPISGHTALYWYRQSLGQGLEFLIYFQGNSAPDKSGLPSDRFSAERTGGSVSTLTIQRTQQEDSAVYLCASSLIGSQYFGPGTRLLVL.

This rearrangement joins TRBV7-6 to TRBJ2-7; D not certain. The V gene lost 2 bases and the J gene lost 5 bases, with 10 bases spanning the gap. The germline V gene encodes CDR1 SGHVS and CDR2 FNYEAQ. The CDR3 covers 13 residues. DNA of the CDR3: TGTGCCAGCAGCTTAACCCCCTACCACGAGCAGTACTTC. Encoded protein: CASSLTPYHEQYF.

As DNA, the CDR3 is TGTGCCAGTAGTAAGGTCGGGGTGAGAACTAATGAAAAACTGTTTTTT. This encodes CASSKVGVRTNEKLFF. The rearrangement joins TRBV19 to TRBJ1-4; no clear D gene. Germline values: CDR1 LNHDA, CDR2 SQIVND (reference sequence). The CDR3 is made up of 16 amino acids. The ends were cut back, 4 bases at V and 1 base at J, with 13 bases in the middle.

The chain's CDR3 is CAWSGDTHQPQHF. The CDR3 DNA sequence: TGTGCCTGGAGTGGGGACACTCATCAGCCCCAGCATTTT. The chain has TRBV30 and TRBJ1-5; D perhaps matches TRBD1 (6 bases). Trimming pared 1 base from V and 5 bases from J, leaving 9 bases between. Germline loops: CDR1 GTSNPN, CDR2 SVGIG (reference sequence). This CDR3 is 13 amino acids long.

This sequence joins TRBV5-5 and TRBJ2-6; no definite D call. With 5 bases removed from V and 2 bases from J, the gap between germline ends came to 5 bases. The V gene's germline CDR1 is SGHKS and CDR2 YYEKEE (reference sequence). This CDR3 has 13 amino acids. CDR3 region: CASRAPGANVLTF. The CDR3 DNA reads TGTGCCAGCAGGGCCCCTGGGGCCAACGTCCTGACTTTC.

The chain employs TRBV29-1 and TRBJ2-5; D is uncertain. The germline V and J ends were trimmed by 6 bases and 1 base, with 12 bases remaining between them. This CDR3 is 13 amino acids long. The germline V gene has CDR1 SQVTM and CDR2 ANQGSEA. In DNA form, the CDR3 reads TGCAGCGTGGTCTACGGATTCCAAGAGACCCAGTACTTC. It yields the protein CSVVYGFQETQYF.

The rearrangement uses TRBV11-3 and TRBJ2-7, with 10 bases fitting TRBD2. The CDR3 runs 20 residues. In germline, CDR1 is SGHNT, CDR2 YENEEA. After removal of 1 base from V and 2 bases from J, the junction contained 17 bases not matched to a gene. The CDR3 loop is CASSLVLRGLAVPGAYEQYF. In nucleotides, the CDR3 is TGTGCCAGCAGCTTAGTACTCCGAGGACTAGCGGTCCCCGGAGCCTACGAGCAGTACTTC.

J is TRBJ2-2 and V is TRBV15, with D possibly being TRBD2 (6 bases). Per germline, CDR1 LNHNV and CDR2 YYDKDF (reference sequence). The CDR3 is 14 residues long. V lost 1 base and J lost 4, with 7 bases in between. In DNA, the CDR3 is TGTGCCACCAGCAGAGGGAGGGTCACCGGGGAGCTGTTTTTT. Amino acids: CATSRGRVTGELFF. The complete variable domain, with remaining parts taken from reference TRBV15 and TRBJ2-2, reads DAMVIQNPRYQVTQFGKPVTLSCSQTLNHNVMYWYQQKSSQAPKLLFHYYDKDFNNEADTPDNFQSRRPNTSFCFLDIRSPGLGDTAMYLCATSRGRVTGELFFGEGSRLTVL.

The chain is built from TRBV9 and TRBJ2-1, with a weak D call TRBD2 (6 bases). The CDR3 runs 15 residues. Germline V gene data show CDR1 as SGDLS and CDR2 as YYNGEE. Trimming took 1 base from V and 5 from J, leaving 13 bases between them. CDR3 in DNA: TGTGCCAGCAGCGTAATCCCCGGGAGTCACAATGAGCAGTTCTTC. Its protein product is CASSVIPGSHNEQFF.

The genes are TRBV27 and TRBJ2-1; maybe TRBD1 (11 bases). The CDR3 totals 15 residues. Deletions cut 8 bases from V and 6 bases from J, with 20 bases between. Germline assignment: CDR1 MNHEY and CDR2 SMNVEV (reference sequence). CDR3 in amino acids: CASGTGGLAFNEQFF. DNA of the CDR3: TGTGCCAGCGGGACAGGGGGACTAGCGTTCAATGAGCAGTTCTTC.

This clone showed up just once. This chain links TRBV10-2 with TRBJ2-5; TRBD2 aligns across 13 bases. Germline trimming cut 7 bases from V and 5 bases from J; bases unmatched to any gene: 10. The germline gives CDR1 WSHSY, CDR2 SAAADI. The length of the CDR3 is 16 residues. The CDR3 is CASIHSGLAGWETQYF. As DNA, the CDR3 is TGCGCCAGCATACACTCGGGACTAGCGGGATGGGAGACCCAGTACTTC.

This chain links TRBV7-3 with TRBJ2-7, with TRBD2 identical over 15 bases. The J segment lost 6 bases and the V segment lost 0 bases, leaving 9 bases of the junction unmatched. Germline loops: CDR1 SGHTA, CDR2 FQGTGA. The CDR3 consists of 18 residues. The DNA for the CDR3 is TGTGCCAGCAGCTTAACCGGGACTAGCGGGAGGTCACTAAGCGAGCAGTACTTC. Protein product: CASSLTGTSGRSLSEQYF.

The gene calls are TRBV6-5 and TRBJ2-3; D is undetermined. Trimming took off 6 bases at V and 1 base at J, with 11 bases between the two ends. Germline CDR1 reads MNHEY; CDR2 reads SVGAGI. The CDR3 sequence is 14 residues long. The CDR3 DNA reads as TGTGCCAGCAGCCCCCGACCCCGCACAGATACGCAGTATTTT. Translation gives CASSPRPRTDTQYF.

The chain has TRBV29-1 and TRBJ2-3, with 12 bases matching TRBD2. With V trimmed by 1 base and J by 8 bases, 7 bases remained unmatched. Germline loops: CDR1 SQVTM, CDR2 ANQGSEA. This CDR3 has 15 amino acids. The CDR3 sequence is CSVEAQTSGSGTQYF. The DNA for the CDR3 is TGCAGCGTTGAAGCTCAGACTAGCGGGAGCGGTACGCAGTATTTT.

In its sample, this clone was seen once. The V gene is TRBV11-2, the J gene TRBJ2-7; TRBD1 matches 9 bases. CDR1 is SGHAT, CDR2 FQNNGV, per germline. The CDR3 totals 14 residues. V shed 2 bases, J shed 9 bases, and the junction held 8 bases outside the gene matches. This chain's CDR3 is CASSLTGGTHGQYF. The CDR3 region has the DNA TGTGCCAGCAGCTTAACAGGGGGCACCCACGGGCAGTACTTC. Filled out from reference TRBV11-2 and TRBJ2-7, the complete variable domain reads EAGVAQSPRYKIIEKRQSVAFWCNPISGHATLYWYQQILGQGPKLLIQFQNNGVVDDSQLPKDRFSAERLKGVDSTLKIQPAKLEDSAVYLCASSLTGGTHGQYFGPGTRLTVT.

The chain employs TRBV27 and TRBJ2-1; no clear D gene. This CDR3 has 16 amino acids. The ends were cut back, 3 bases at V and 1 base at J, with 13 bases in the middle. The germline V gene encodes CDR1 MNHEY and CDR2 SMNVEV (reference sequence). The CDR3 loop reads CASSFRLDRSYNEQFF. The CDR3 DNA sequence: TGTGCCAGCAGTTTCAGACTGGATAGGTCCTACAATGAGCAGTTCTTC.

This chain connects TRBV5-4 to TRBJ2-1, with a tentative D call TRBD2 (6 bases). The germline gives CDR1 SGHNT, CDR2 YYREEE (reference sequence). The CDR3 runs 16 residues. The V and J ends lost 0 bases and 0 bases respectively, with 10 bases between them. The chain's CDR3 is CASSLGRDSSYNEQFF. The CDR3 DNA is TGTGCCAGCAGCTTGGGGAGGGATTCCTCCTACAATGAGCAGTTCTTC.

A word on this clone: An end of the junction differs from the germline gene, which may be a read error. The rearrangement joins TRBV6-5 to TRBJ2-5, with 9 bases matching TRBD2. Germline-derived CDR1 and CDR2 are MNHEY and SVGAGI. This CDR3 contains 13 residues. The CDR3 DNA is TGTGCCAGCAGTTACTGGCAGCGGGAGGCTCTCGACTTC. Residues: CASSYWQREALDF.

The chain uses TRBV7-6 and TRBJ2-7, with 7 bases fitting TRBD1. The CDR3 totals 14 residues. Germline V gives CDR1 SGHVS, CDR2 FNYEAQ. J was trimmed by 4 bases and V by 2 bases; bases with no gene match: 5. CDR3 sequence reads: CASSLRTRGYEQYF. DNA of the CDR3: TGTGCCAGCAGCTTAAGGACCAGGGGGTACGAGCAGTACTTC.